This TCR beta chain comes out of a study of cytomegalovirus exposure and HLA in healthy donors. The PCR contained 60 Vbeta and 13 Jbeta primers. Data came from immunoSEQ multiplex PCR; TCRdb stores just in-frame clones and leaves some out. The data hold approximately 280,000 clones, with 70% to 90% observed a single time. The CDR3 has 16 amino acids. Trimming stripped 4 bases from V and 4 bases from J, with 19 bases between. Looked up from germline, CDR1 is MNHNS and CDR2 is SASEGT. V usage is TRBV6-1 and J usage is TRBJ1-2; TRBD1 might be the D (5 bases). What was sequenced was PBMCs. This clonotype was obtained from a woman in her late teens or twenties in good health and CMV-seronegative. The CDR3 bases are TGTGCCAGCAGTGTTAAGTTCAAGGCAGGGTCCTATGGCTACACCTTC. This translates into CASSVKFKAGSYGYTF.